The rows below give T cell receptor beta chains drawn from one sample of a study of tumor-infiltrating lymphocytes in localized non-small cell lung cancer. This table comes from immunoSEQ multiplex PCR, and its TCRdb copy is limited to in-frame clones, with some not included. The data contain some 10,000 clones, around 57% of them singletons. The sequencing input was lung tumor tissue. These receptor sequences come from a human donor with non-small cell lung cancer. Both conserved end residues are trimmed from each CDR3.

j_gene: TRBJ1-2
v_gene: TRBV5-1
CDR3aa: ASSLGSYGYT

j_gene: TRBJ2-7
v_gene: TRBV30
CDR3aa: AWSRGAYEQY

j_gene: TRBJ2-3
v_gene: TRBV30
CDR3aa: AWSSPNTDTQY

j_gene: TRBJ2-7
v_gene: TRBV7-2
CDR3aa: ASSLVLSGGAYEQY

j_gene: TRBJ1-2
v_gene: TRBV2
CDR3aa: ASMWRDSYGYT

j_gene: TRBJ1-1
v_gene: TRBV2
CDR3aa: ASSEETGITEAF

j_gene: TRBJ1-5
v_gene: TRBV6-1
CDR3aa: ASRYRAQPQH

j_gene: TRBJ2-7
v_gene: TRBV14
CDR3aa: ASSLRGRGEQY

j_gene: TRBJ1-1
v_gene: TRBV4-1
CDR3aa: ASTRGPYTEAF

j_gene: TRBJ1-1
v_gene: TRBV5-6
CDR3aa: ASSFPEGNTEAF

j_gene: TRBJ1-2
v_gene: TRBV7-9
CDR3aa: ASSLLAGVSNYGYT

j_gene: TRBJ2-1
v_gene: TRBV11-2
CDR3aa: ASSLGGTGINEQF

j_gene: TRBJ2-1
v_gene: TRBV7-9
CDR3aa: ASSFLQGFNEQF

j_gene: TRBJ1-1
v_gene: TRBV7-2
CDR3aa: ASSPQPQGSPNTEAF

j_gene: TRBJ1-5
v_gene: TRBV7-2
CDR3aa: ASSLTGHSNQPQH

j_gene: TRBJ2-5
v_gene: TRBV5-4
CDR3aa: ASSYRDSQETQY

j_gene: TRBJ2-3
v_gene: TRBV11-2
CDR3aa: ASSLGAGIDDTQY

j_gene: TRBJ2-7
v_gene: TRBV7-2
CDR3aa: ASSIPAGGVDEQY

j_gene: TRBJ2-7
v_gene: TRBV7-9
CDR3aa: ASSKTESYEQY

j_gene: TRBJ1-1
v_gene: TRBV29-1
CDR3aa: SVGKGSHERAF

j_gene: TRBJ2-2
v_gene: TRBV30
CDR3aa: AWGTGADANTGELF

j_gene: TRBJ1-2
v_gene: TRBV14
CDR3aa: ASSRTGGRYGYT

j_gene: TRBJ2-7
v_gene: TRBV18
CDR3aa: ASSPGRGSSYEQY

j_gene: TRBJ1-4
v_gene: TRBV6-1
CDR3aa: ASSPRQAMGEKLF

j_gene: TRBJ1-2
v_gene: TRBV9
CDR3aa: ASSVEAGGAYGYT

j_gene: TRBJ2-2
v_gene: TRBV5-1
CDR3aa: ASSLGYGLGNTGELF

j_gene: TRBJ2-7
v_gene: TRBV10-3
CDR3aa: ATGEGDYEQY

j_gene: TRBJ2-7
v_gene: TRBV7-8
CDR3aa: ASSLVPGTGAYEQY

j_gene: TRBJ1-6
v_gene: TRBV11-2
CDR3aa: ASSLSSGSPLH

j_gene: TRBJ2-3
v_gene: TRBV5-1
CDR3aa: ASSSATTAGADTQY

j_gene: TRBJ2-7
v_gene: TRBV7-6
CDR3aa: ASSLGLAYEQY